Shown below are 24 T cell receptor beta chains from a single sample sequenced in a study of molecular identifiers for immune sequencing clone quantification. TCRdb re-called the PCR reads through MiXCR, storing one row per CDR3 protein. The sample includes approximately 500,000 distinct CDR3 sequences, about 25% of them seen just once. Sequencing was done on a sample of naive CD8+ T cells from blood, with Jurkat cell RNA spiked in. Subset: FACS-sorted CD8+CD4-CCR7+CD45RA+ naive T cells. The receptors were gathered from a human donor in good health. Some libraries in this study had Jurkat cell RNA spiked in.

This clonotype has only a few counts. This chain connects TRBV5-1 to TRBJ2-7; D gene ambiguous. V gave up 7 bases and J gave up 0 bases, with 11 bases separating them. The CDR3 consists of 13 residues. CDR1 is SGHRS, CDR2 YFSETQ, per germline. DNA for the CDR3: TGCGCCAGCGCGATAGGGCACTCCTACGAGCAGTACTTC. Its protein is CASAIGHSYEQYF.

The table lists this clonotype with a few counts. This rearrangement joins TRBV5-5 to TRBJ2-3; D unresolved. Per the germline V gene, CDR1 is SGHKS and CDR2 is YYEKEE (reference sequence). The germline V and J ends were trimmed by 6 bases and 3 bases, with 17 bases remaining between them. The CDR3 is made up of 15 amino acids. The CDR3 is CASTPLAPATDTQYF. The CDR3 nucleotides read TGTGCCAGCACCCCACTTGCCCCAGCTACAGATACGCAGTATTTT.

This clonotype has a count of ten or more. The chain carries TRBV6-1 and TRBJ2-7; TRBD1 matches at 9 bases. The CDR3 extends over 14 amino acids. Germline V gene sequence: CDR1 MNHNS, CDR2 SASEGT. V gave up 5 bases and J gave up 5 bases; unmatched junction bases: 7. The CDR3 nucleotides read TGTGCCAGCAGTCGACAGGGGGGTTATAACGAGCAGTACTTC. Translated, it gives CASSRQGGYNEQYF.

There are a few counts of this clonotype. The V call is TRBV19, the J call TRBJ2-2; 8 bases are a match to TRBD2. The ends lost 7 bases at V and 6 bases at J; junction bases unmatched: 4. Germline CDR1 reads LNHDA; CDR2 reads SQIVND (reference sequence). The CDR3 covers 13 residues. CDR3 DNA: TGTGCCAGTACGGGGGGGGGTCCCGGGGAGCTGTTTTTT. This encodes CASTGGGPGELFF.

This clonotype has at least ten counts. This chain uses TRBV28 with TRBJ1-1; D may be TRBD1 (6 bases). Looked up from germline, CDR1 is MDHEN and CDR2 is SYDVKM. CDR3 length equals 12 residues. The V end was cut by 7 bases, the J end by 6 bases, with 12 bases between. The CDR3 spells CASTPGGPEAFF. As DNA, the CDR3 is TGTGCCAGCACCCCCGGGGGGCCTGAAGCTTTCTTT. The full variable domain, with the rest looked up from reference TRBV28 and TRBJ1-1, is DVKVTQSSRYLVKRTGEKVFLECVQDMDHENMFWYRQDPGLGLRLIYFSYDVKMKEKGDIPEGYSVSREKKERFSLILESASTNQTSMYLCASTPGGPEAFFGQGTRLTVV.

As regards this clonotype: Germline is not matched at one junction end, which may reflect a read error. This chain uses TRBV5-1 with TRBJ2-3, with 8 positions matching TRBD1. Germline CDR1 and CDR2: SGHRS and YFSETQ. CDR3 length: 16 residues. Here the CDR3 reads CASSFGQGYGADTQYF. The CDR3 nucleotides are TGCGCTAGCAGCTTCGGACAGGGTTATGGCGCAGATACGCAGTATTTT.

This clonotype was seen more than once but under ten times. The rearrangement links TRBV20-1 to TRBJ2-7; weak D call: TRBD1 (6 bases). V shed 3 bases and J shed 1 base, with 13 bases lying between them. Looked up from germline, CDR1 is DFQATT and CDR2 is SNEGSKA (reference sequence). The CDR3 has 14 amino acids. The CDR3 here is CSARGHQDSYEQYF. The CDR3 DNA follows: TGCAGTGCTAGGGGACACCAGGATTCCTACGAGCAGTACTTC.

With respect to this clonotype: A much larger clone differs by one base, so this may be a read error. This rearrangement joins TRBV7-9 to TRBJ2-3; D unresolved. The CDR3 spans 15 residues. Germline loops: CDR1 SEHNR, CDR2 FQNEAQ (reference sequence). Trimming removed 6 bases from V and 6 bases from J, with 19 bases in between. CDR3 DNA: TGTGCCAGCAGTTCGGCCCAGTGGCGCGTGGATACGCAGTATTTT. This codes for CASSSAQWRVDTQYF.

This clonotype came up a few times. The V and J genes are TRBV27 and TRBJ1-4; 8 bases fit TRBD1. The CDR3 consists of 18 residues. Germline lookup yields CDR1 MNHEY and CDR2 SMNVEV (reference sequence). The V gene end was trimmed by 0 bases and the J gene end by 6 bases; junction bases not matched to a gene: 12. The CDR3 here is CASSLSGTGMVEDEKLFF. In nucleotides, the CDR3 is TGTGCCAGCAGTTTATCGGGGACAGGTATGGTGGAGGATGAAAAACTGTTTTTT.

This clonotype was seen a handful of times. The CDR3 coding sequence is TGTGCCAGCAGCCATTTCCCAGGGGGGGGGTATAATTCACCCCTCCACTTT. This translates into CASSHFPGGGYNSPLHF. The V call is TRBV3-1, the J call TRBJ1-6; 7 bases match TRBD1. Germline CDR1 reads LGHDT; CDR2 reads YNNKEL (reference sequence). Trimming cost V 3 bases and J 4 bases; bases outside gene matches: 9. This CDR3 has 17 amino acids.

The chain has TRBV27 and TRBJ2-7; D assignment may be TRBD1 or TRBD2 (5 bases each). From germline, CDR1 is MNHEY and CDR2 SMNVEV (reference sequence). Trimming left V 4 bases short and J 5 bases short, with 9 bases between. The CDR3 runs to 12 residues. The CDR3 region is CASSWGSDEQYF. The CDR3 DNA follows: TGTGCCAGCAGTTGGGGGTCGGACGAGCAGTACTTC.

In this sample, this clonotype turned up once. At one of its ends the junction is not consistent with the germline gene, which may arise from a read error. The chain has TRBV20-1 and TRBJ1-2, with D uncertain. This CDR3 comprises 14 residues. CDR1 and CDR2 (germline): DFQATT, SNEGSKA (reference sequence). CDR3 coding DNA: TGCAGTGCTAGTAGGCGCCAAACTAACTATGGCAACACCTTC. Residues: CSASRRQTNYGNTF.

On this clonotype: Germline is not matched at one junction end, which may reflect a read error. The chain is built from TRBV28 and TRBJ2-1; D is perhaps TRBD2 (5 bases). Germline CDR1 and CDR2: MDHEN and SYDVKM. This CDR3 comprises 18 residues. In nucleotides, the CDR3 is TGTGTCAGCAGTCCCCGGTCGGCGGGCAAAGGCCCCTACAATGAGCAGTTCTTC. It is translated as CVSSPRSAGKGPYNEQFF.

About this clonotype: A much larger clone sits a single nucleotide away, making a read error possible. The chain employs TRBV29-1 and TRBJ2-7; weak D call: TRBD1 (6 bases). Germline V gene data show CDR1 as SQVTM and CDR2 as ANQGSEA. This CDR3 spans 14 amino acids. CDR3 in amino acids: CSVHGDTRIDEQCF. CDR3 nucleotide sequence: TGCAGCGTTCATGGGGACACCCGGATCGACGAGCAGTGCTTC.

This clonotype was found many times. This chain uses TRBV5-1 with TRBJ2-1; TRBD2 matches 8 bases. There are 16 residues in the CDR3. The ends lost 5 bases at V and 2 bases at J; junction bases unmatched: 9. Germline V CDR1 and CDR2: SGHRS, YFSETQ. The CDR3 sequence is CASRVWRGEAYNEQFF. In nucleotides, the CDR3 is TGCGCCAGCAGGGTGTGGCGGGGGGAAGCCTACAATGAGCAGTTCTTC.

This clonotype was detected many times. The chain employs TRBV28 and TRBJ2-6; D is possibly TRBD1 (6 bases). CDR1 is MDHEN, CDR2 SYDVKM, per germline. The CDR3 extends over 19 amino acids. Between the trimmed V and J ends, which lost 8 bases and 0 bases, there was a span of 23 bases. CDR3 bases: TGTGCCAGCCTACCGGACAGCCGGTCAGTCCTCTCTGGGGCCAACGTCCTGACTTTC. As protein: CASLPDSRSVLSGANVLTF.

V and J are TRBV4-3 and TRBJ2-7, with TRBD1 matching 7 bases. The CDR3 is 16 amino acids. Germline loops: CDR1 LGHNA, CDR2 YSLEER. The V segment lost 4 bases and the J segment 2 bases; nucleotides outside the gene matches: 11. CDR3 DNA sequence: TGCGCCAGCAGCCGGGCCCAAGGACAGGAAGCCTACGAGCAGTACTTC. Translated: CASSRAQGQEAYEQYF.

The chain employs TRBV28 and TRBJ1-5; D remains unclear. There are 14 residues in the CDR3. The germline V and J ends were trimmed by 6 bases and 6 bases, with 15 bases remaining between them. In germline, CDR1 is MDHEN, CDR2 SYDVKM. The CDR3 coding sequence is TGTGCCAGCAGGATGCAGCGGGTTGTTCAGCCCCAGCATTTT. Residues: CASRMQRVVQPQHF.

The V gene is TRBV9, the J gene TRBJ2-2; 9 nucleotides align to TRBD2. Losses at the gene ends were 7 bases for V and 7 bases for J; bases not matched to a gene: 5. CDR1 is SGDLS, CDR2 YYNGEE, per germline. This CDR3 spans 13 amino acids. CDR3 nucleotide sequence: TGTGCCAGCGGAGCGGGAGGAGGCGGGGAGCTGTTTTTT. Protein sequence: CASGAGGGGELFF.

In the case of this clonotype: This sequence may be a read error, since a much larger clone differs from it by one base. The V call is TRBV5-1, the J call TRBJ1-1; D unclear. The CDR3 consists of 17 residues. Germline-derived CDR1 and CDR2 are SGHRS and YFSETQ. CDR3 sequence reads: CASSSDPPDWTVTGAFF. Written as DNA, the CDR3 is TGCGCCAGCAGCTCGGATCCCCCTGATTGGACTGTCACTGGAGCTTTCTTT.

About this clonotype: Possible read error: a much larger clone is one base away. No conserved phenylalanine or tryptophan ends this CDR3, so it is likely a read error. The rearrangement uses TRBV7-9 and TRBJ2-3; possible D gene TRBD2, 6 bases. CDR1 is SEHNR, CDR2 FQNEAQ, per germline (reference sequence). Trimming stripped 5 bases from V and 4 bases from J, with 25 bases between. This CDR3 region has 18 residues. The CDR3 protein is CASSPPPTLAEAPDTQYI. The CDR3 DNA reads as TGTGCCAGCAGCCCTCCACCGACATTAGCGGAAGCGCCAGATACGCAGTATATT.

This rearrangement joins TRBV6-5 to TRBJ2-2, with D perhaps matching TRBD2 (6 bases). Germline V gene sequence: CDR1 MNHEY, CDR2 SVGAGI. V was shortened by 6 bases and J by 6 bases, with 20 bases between the two germline ends. The CDR3 is 16 residues long. CDR3 region: CASSDYDGGWAGELFF. In DNA, the CDR3 is TGTGCCAGCAGCGATTACGACGGGGGATGGGCCGGGGAGCTGTTTTTT.

Regarding this clonotype: A much larger clone sits a single nucleotide away, making a read error possible. The genes are TRBV29-1 and TRBJ1-1, with 7 nucleotides matching TRBD1. Germline trimming cut 3 bases from V and 4 bases from J; bases unmatched to any gene: 2. Germline assignment: CDR1 SQVTM and CDR2 ANQGSEA. This CDR3 comprises 12 residues. The CDR3 DNA follows: TGCAGCGTTGAGTACAGGGGCACTGAAGCTTTCTTT. Translated, it gives CSVEYRGTEAFF.

The sample holds a few counts of this clonotype. The gene calls are TRBV11-2 and TRBJ2-2; no definite D call. Trimming removed 2 bases from V and 7 bases from J, with 5 bases in between. Germline CDR1 SGHAT, CDR2 FQNNGV. The CDR3 is made up of 12 amino acids. CDR3 in amino acids: CASSLTVGELFF. Written as DNA, the CDR3 is TGTGCCAGCAGCTTAACGGTCGGGGAGCTGTTTTTT.